These 6 T cell receptor beta chains came from one sample sequenced in a study of T-cell memory formation after mild COVID-19 (dated by TCRdb to about 2021). Library prep was done by 5' RACE. The instrument was an Illumina NovaSeq 6000. In TCRdb, the public reads were trimmed at Q25 with fastp and aligned with MiXCR, with productive beta chains retained. Each CDR3 protein gets just one entry, which takes the most common genes and DNA from the rows behind it. The sample includes roughly 450,000 distinct CDR3 sequences, with around a sixth observed a single time. Together, the top ten hold over 9% of the sample. The sequencing input was PBMCs or a T cell subset sorted from them (not recorded which). The receptors here all came from an adult woman who had mild COVID-19 (a few samples of this study predate the infection). The sample titles of this study are shuffled in the database, so cell type and time point are left out; the donor was told from shared clones.

The chain joins TRBV20-1 to TRBJ2-3; 9 bases are shared with TRBD1. V lost 3 bases and J lost 2; bases outside the gene matches: 6. In germline, CDR1 is DFQATT, CDR2 SNEGSKA (reference sequence). CDR3 size: 15 residues. The DNA for the CDR3 is TGCAGTGCTAGGGCCGGACAGGGGATCACAGATACGCAGTATTTT. This translates into CSARAGQGITDTQYF.

The chain recombines TRBV7-8 with TRBJ2-3, with D perhaps TRBD1 or TRBD2 (5 bases each). The germline V gene encodes CDR1 SGHVS and CDR2 FQNEAQ. V lost 5 bases to trimming and J lost 4 bases, with 16 bases between them. The CDR3 length is 15 residues. The CDR3: CASSGTGTYSDTQYF. CDR3 nucleotide sequence: TGTGCCAGCAGCGGTACCGGGACCTACTCAGATACGCAGTATTTT.

This chain links TRBV7-9 with TRBJ1-4; maybe TRBD1 (5 bases). The V end was cut by 7 bases, the J end by 0 bases, with 18 bases between. Germline V gene lookup returns CDR1 SEHNR and CDR2 FQNEAQ (reference sequence). This CDR3 contains 17 residues. The CDR3 loop is CASTEPGRPATNEKLFF. The CDR3 nucleotides are TGTGCCAGCACCGAACCGGGACGACCGGCAACTAATGAAAAACTGTTTTTT.

The table lists this clonotype with a few counts. The V and J genes are TRBV4-1 and TRBJ2-7, with D unresolved. The germline CDR1 and CDR2 sequences are MGHRA and YSYEKL. V shed 2 bases and J shed 1 base, with 6 bases lying between them. CDR3 length equals 13 residues. As DNA, the CDR3 is TGCGCCAGCAGCCAAACAGTTTCCTACGAGCAGTACTTC. This codes for CASSQTVSYEQYF.

In this sample, this clonotype turned up a few times. The V and J genes are TRBV6-2 or TRBV6-3 and TRBJ1-1, with TRBD1 matching over 7 bases. The germline gives CDR1 MNHEY, CDR2 SVGEGT. The CDR3 covers 18 residues. The V gene end was trimmed by 0 bases and the J gene end by 0 bases; junction bases not matched to a gene: 10. CDR3 DNA sequence: TGTGCCAGCAGTTACTCGTCACAGGGGATTAGCATGAACACTGAAGCTTTCTTT. Protein: CASSYSSQGISMNTEAFF.

J is TRBJ2-3 and V is TRBV4-2; D ambiguous. CDR1 is LGHNA, CDR2 YNFKEQ, per germline. The CDR3 is 13 amino acids. Trimming removed 2 bases from V and 2 bases from J, with 5 bases in between. The CDR3 nucleotides read TGTGCCAGCAGCCAACTACACACAGATACGCAGTATTTT. It codes for CASSQLHTDTQYF.